One T cell receptor (beta chain) is described in this entry. This record comes from a study of T cell changes during pregnancy in multiple sclerosis. Germline CDR1 and CDR2: SGHDN and FVKESK. V was clipped by 4 bases and J by 3 bases, with 6 bases between them. CDR3 length: 12 residues. Generated by immunoSEQ multiplex PCR, the TCRdb table keeps only in-frame clones and is missing some. The sample records tens of thousands of clones, 91% being singletons. This clonotype was obtained from a female donor with multiple sclerosis, enrolled in a pregnancy study. The material sequenced was peripheral blood, taken before pregnancy. The chain has TRBV14 and TRBJ1-1; D is unclear. The CDR3 region has the DNA TGTGCCAGCAGCCTCGGTGACACTGAAGCTTTCTTT. Translation gives CASSLGDTEAFF.